This TCR beta chain was obtained from a study of T cells after posttransplantation cyclophosphamide. Study results and caveats: Recipient CMV seropositivity and CMV reactivation strongly tracked TRB clonality. Donor CD8+ memory clones often dominated recipient blood repertoires at later times. Blood and skin or GI T cell repertoires showed limited TRB overlap.

To note about this clone: Its matching antigen is unknown.

Some clones are missing from TCRdb's copy, which holds only in-frame ones; the method was immunoSEQ multiplex PCR. The sample holds about 53,000 clones, approximately 86% seen once. This CDR3 has 16 residues. The chain has TRBV12-2 and TRBJ1-5; TRBD1, the D gene given by the table, was not confirmed from the DNA. TRBV12-2 is a recognized pseudogene. This clonotype originated in a man aged 25 to 40 with a blood cancer, CMV-positive, and with a related stem cell donor. The sample taken for sequencing was PBMCs. The CDR3 nucleotides are TGTGCAAGTCGCCCCACGGGACACCCTAGCAATCAGCCCCAGCATTTT. Amino acid sequence: CASRPTGHPSNQPQHF.